The 27 T cell receptor beta chains below were found in one sample sequenced in a study of blood T cell repertoires in COVID-19. Profiling relied on immunoSEQ multiplex PCR, and the TCRdb table lists in-frame clones only, not all of them. The data contain roughly 56,000 clones, nearly 90% of them singletons. The material sequenced was peripheral blood. All receptors come from a woman in her sixties or seventies with COVID-19, enrolled during active disease.

The chain links TRBV12-5 to TRBJ1-5, with 7 bases lining up with TRBD1. This CDR3 region has 13 residues. J lost 6 bases, V lost 6 bases, and 5 bases had no gene match. CDR1 and CDR2 from the germline V gene are LGHNT and FRNRAP. CDR3 residues: CASGPDRTQPQHF. For the CDR3, the DNA is TGTGCTAGTGGCCCGGACAGGACTCAGCCCCAGCATTTT.

The chain combines TRBV13 with TRBJ2-5; 8 nucleotides match TRBD1. The V gene end was trimmed by 3 bases and the J gene end by 7 bases; junction bases not matched to a gene: 4. Per the germline V gene, CDR1 is PRHDT and CDR2 is FYEKMQ (reference sequence). CDR3 length: 13 amino acids. For the CDR3, the DNA is TGTGCCAGCAGCTTCCAACAGGGGGGGACCCAGTACTTC. Translation gives CASSFQQGGTQYF. The complete variable domain, with remaining parts taken from reference TRBV13 and TRBJ2-5, reads AAGVIQSPRHLIKEKRETATLKCYPIPRHDTVYWYQQGPGQDPQFLISFYEKMQSDKGSIPDRFSAQQFSDYHSELNMSSLELGDSALYFCASSFQQGGTQYFGPGTRLLVL.

The V and J genes are TRBV18 and TRBJ1-5; 8 nucleotides line up with TRBD1. The CDR3 has 15 amino acids. Germline V gene sequence: CDR1 KGHSH, CDR2 LQKENI. After removal of 3 bases from V and 6 bases from J, the junction contained 7 bases not matched to a gene. The chain's CDR3 is CASSPATGGGQPQHF. The DNA for the CDR3 is TGTGCCAGCTCACCCGCTACAGGGGGGGGTCAGCCCCAGCATTTT.

This clone was seen a single time. The chain recombines TRBV5-1 with TRBJ2-5; 8 bases align to TRBD2. The germline V gene encodes CDR1 SGHRS and CDR2 YFSETQ. V dropped 1 base and J dropped 4; count of bases not matched to a gene: 9. The CDR3 has 16 residues. In DNA form, the CDR3 reads TGCGCCAGCAGCTTGCGGCTGGGACTAGTGGCAGAGACCCAGTACTTC. Translated: CASSLRLGLVAETQYF. The full variable domain, completed using reference TRBV5-1 and TRBJ2-5, is KAGVTQTPRYLIKTRGQQVTLSCSPISGHRSVSWYQQTPGQGLQFLFEYFSETQRNKGNFPGRFSGRQFSNSRSEMNVSTLELGDSALYLCASSLRLGLVAETQYFGPGTRLLVL.

The chain couples TRBV4-1 to TRBJ2-7; weak D call: TRBD2 (5 bases). Germline V gives CDR1 MGHRA, CDR2 YSYEKL. The CDR3 sequence is 16 residues long. Trimming removed 0 bases at V and 4 bases at J, with 16 bases between. The CDR3 loop reads CASSQDRGPLFYEQYF. In DNA, the CDR3 is TGCGCCAGCAGCCAAGATCGGGGTCCCCTGTTTTACGAGCAGTACTTC.

The V call is TRBV4-3, the J call TRBJ1-1; D gene ambiguous. CDR3 length equals 15 residues. Germline V gene sequence: CDR1 LGHNA, CDR2 YSLEER. Trimming took off 0 bases at V and 6 bases at J, with 14 bases between the two ends. CDR3 loop: CASSQDREYVPEAFF. In nucleotides, the CDR3 is TGCGCCAGCAGCCAAGATCGCGAATATGTCCCTGAAGCTTTCTTT.

This clone has only a few counts. The V gene is TRBV7-9, the J gene TRBJ2-1; D unresolved. V lost 5 bases and J 5 bases, leaving 10 bases between the germline ends. Germline CDR1 and CDR2: SEHNR and FQNEAQ (reference sequence). This CDR3 has 13 amino acids. CDR3 protein: CASSPTQNNEQFF. In DNA form, the CDR3 reads TGTGCCAGCAGCCCGACACAAAACAATGAGCAGTTCTTC.

The chain recombines TRBV7-8 with TRBJ2-1; tentative D call: TRBD2 (6 bases). The CDR3 is 12 amino acids. V dropped 5 bases and J dropped 10 bases, with 12 bases sitting between them. Germline V lookup: CDR1 SGHVS, CDR2 FQNEAQ. In DNA, the CDR3 is TGTGCCAGCAGCCAGGAGGGGTTAGAGCAGTTCTTC. Protein sequence: CASSQEGLEQFF.

The CDR3, as DNA: TGTGCCAGCAGTCTGCGGGGGAGCCGGGGTGAAGCTTTCTTT. Its protein is CASSLRGSRGEAFF. The V call is TRBV11-3, the J call TRBJ1-1; tentative D call: TRBD1 (5 bases). V lost 6 bases and J lost 7, with 18 bases in between. The CDR3 is 14 residues long. CDR1 and CDR2 from the germline V gene are SGHNT and YENEEA.

This sequence joins TRBV11-3 and TRBJ1-1, with 7 bases matching TRBD1. Germline-derived CDR1 and CDR2 are SGHNT and YENEEA. The CDR3 has 16 residues. With V trimmed by 5 bases and J by 1 base, 10 bases remained unmatched. The CDR3 protein is CASSPGAGGSNTEAFF. Here the CDR3 DNA reads TGTGCCAGCAGCCCCGGGGCAGGGGGTTCGAACACTGAAGCTTTCTTT.

This chain uses TRBV5-8 with TRBJ1-5; D remains ambiguous. The CDR3 extends over 14 amino acids. Looked up from germline, CDR1 is SGHTS and CDR2 is YDEGEE. Trimming left V 4 bases short and J 7 bases short, with 15 bases between. The CDR3 region has the DNA TGTGCCAGCAGCCCGGTCAACCCTAGGCAGCCCCAGCATTTT. Its protein product is CASSPVNPRQPQHF.

The gene calls are TRBV9 and TRBJ2-5; 10 bases match TRBD1. Germline CDR1 is SGDLS and CDR2 is YYNGEE. Trimming at V came to 2 bases and at J to 4 bases, leaving 2 bases not matched to a gene. The CDR3 is 14 amino acids. The CDR3 sequence: CASSVRTGGETQYF. In DNA, the CDR3 is TGTGCCAGCAGCGTGAGGACAGGGGGAGAGACCCAGTACTTC.

This clone was observed a few times. The chain couples TRBV7-2 to TRBJ2-3, with 7 bases identical to TRBD2. Germline CDR1 reads SGHTA; CDR2 reads FQGNSA. J lost 2 bases, V lost 7 bases, and 9 bases had no gene match. This CDR3 comprises 15 residues. CDR3 loop: CASILVGGPTDTQYF. The CDR3 DNA follows: TGTGCCAGCATCCTGGTGGGAGGGCCCACAGATACGCAGTATTTT.

The chain employs TRBV24-1 and TRBJ2-3; D is possibly TRBD1 (5 bases). The germline gives CDR1 KGHDR, CDR2 SFDVKD. The V and J ends lost 4 bases and 0 bases respectively, with 10 bases between them. The CDR3 is 15 residues long. CDR3 in DNA: TGTGCCACCAGTGAAACGGCAGGGAGCACAGATACGCAGTATTTT. It specifies CATSETAGSTDTQYF.

The rearrangement uses TRBV28 and TRBJ1-2; D is perhaps TRBD1 (6 bases). Germline CDR1 is MDHEN and CDR2 is SYDVKM. Trimming took 4 bases from V and 3 from J, leaving 12 bases between them. The CDR3 runs to 14 residues. The DNA of the CDR3 is TGTGCCAGCAGTTGGGCAGGGGCGGACTATGGCTACACCTTC. It encodes CASSWAGADYGYTF.

The chain employs TRBV9 and TRBJ2-1; the D gene is possibly TRBD1 (5 bases). V lost 3 bases, J lost 2 bases, and 12 bases lay in between. The CDR3 has 15 residues. The germline V gene has CDR1 SGDLS and CDR2 YYNGEE. CDR3 residues: CASSARTPPYNEQFF. The CDR3 bases are TGTGCCAGCAGCGCCCGGACACCACCCTACAATGAGCAGTTCTTC. The whole variable domain, remainder taken from reference TRBV9 and TRBJ2-1, is DSGVTQTPKHLITATGQRVTLRCSPRSGDLSVYWYQQSLDQGLQFLIQYYNGEERAKGNILERFSAQQFPDLHSELNLSSLELGDSALYFCASSARTPPYNEQFFGPGTRLTVL.

This chain joins TRBV7-9 and TRBJ1-2; no reliable D call. Germline assignment: CDR1 SEHNR and CDR2 FQNEAQ (reference sequence). V was clipped by 3 bases and J by 0 bases, with 11 bases between them. CDR3 length equals 15 residues. This CDR3 reads CASSFQHRTNYGYTF. The CDR3 region has the DNA TGTGCCAGCAGCTTTCAACACCGCACTAACTATGGCTACACCTTC.

The rearrangement links TRBV24-1 to TRBJ1-2, with no clear D. This CDR3 is built from 12 residues. The germline V gene has CDR1 KGHDR and CDR2 SFDVKD. V was pared by 3 bases and J by 6 bases, with 7 bases between. CDR3 sequence: CATSDPLDGYTF. CDR3 in DNA: TGTGCCACCAGTGATCCCCTAGATGGCTACACCTTC.

The V and J genes are TRBV7-2 and TRBJ1-2; a possible D gene is TRBD1 (5 bases). The germline CDR1 and CDR2 sequences are SGHTA and FQGNSA. This CDR3 region has 14 residues. V was trimmed by 1 base and J by 3 bases, leaving 9 bases between them. The DNA for the CDR3 is TGTGCCAGCAGCTTAGTCAGGGTGGACTATGGCTACACCTTC. Protein product: CASSLVRVDYGYTF.

For this clone: The sample carries other DNA sequences with the same CDR3. The CDR3 loop reads CASSDRGRWNYGYTF. Written as DNA, the CDR3 is TGTGCCAGCAGCGACAGGGGGCGGTGGAACTATGGCTACACCTTC. The rearrangement uses TRBV6-2 or TRBV6-3 and TRBJ1-2; 10 bases agree with TRBD1. This CDR3 contains 15 residues. Germline values: CDR1 MNHEY, CDR2 SVGEGT. Trimming cost V 6 bases and J 2 bases; bases outside gene matches: 6.

The rearrangement links TRBV27 to TRBJ1-4; D not resolved. This CDR3 comprises 12 residues. The germline V gene encodes CDR1 MNHEY and CDR2 SMNVEV (reference sequence). V was trimmed by 3 bases and J by 8 bases, leaving 7 bases between them. DNA of the CDR3: TGTGCCAGCAGTTTCCGAGGGGAAAAACTGTTTTTT. This codes for CASSFRGEKLFF.

This chain links TRBV11-2 with TRBJ2-3; perhaps TRBD2 as D (6 bases). Trimming left V 8 bases short and J 2 bases short, with 17 bases between. Germline loops: CDR1 SGHAT, CDR2 FQNNGV. The CDR3 contains 15 residues. CDR3 coding DNA: TGTGCCAGCGCCGCGGGAAGTTTACTCACAGATACGCAGTATTTT. The encoded protein is CASAAGSLLTDTQYF. The entire variable domain, with the rest obtained from reference TRBV11-2 and TRBJ2-3, is as follows: EAGVAQSPRYKIIEKRQSVAFWCNPISGHATLYWYQQILGQGPKLLIQFQNNGVVDDSQLPKDRFSAERLKGVDSTLKIQPAKLEDSAVYLCASAAGSLLTDTQYFGPGTRLTVL.

This clone occurred once. The chain uses TRBV4-3 and TRBJ2-5; no clear D. The germline V gene encodes CDR1 LGHNA and CDR2 YSLEER. The CDR3 has 13 amino acids. The V end was cut by 0 bases, the J end by 9 bases, with 11 bases between. Here the CDR3 reads CASSQEVELPQYF. CDR3 nucleotides: TGCGCCAGCAGCCAAGAAGTGGAGCTGCCCCAGTACTTC.

This clone was picked up a small number of times. The rearrangement joins TRBV6-5 to TRBJ1-1; weak D call: TRBD1 (6 bases). The CDR3 covers 14 residues. Germline assignment: CDR1 MNHEY and CDR2 SVGAGI. V gave up 10 bases and J gave up 0 bases, with 15 bases separating them. In DNA, the CDR3 is TGTGCCACCCAGGGGAGCCCCATGAACACTGAAGCTTTCTTT. Protein: CATQGSPMNTEAFF.

This chain connects TRBV4-3 to TRBJ2-3; no definite D call. V was shortened by 4 bases and J by 3 bases, with 8 bases between the two germline ends. CDR3 length: 13 residues. The germline gives CDR1 LGHNA, CDR2 YSLEER. The CDR3 here is CASSPYATDTQYF. As DNA, the CDR3 is TGCGCCAGCAGCCCTTACGCGACAGATACGCAGTATTTT.

This chain uses TRBV9 with TRBJ1-2; 7 bases are a match to TRBD1. The J segment lost 4 bases and the V segment lost 3 bases, leaving 3 bases of the junction unmatched. This CDR3 is 13 amino acids long. Germline V gene sequence: CDR1 SGDLS, CDR2 YYNGEE. In DNA, the CDR3 is TGTGCCAGCAGCGCCGGGACAGTCTATGGCTACACCTTC. Translating it yields CASSAGTVYGYTF.

The chain couples TRBV4-1 to TRBJ1-3, with a tentative D call TRBD1 (5 bases). CDR3 length: 15 residues. Looked up from germline, CDR1 is MGHRA and CDR2 is YSYEKL. V lost 3 bases to trimming and J lost 0 bases, with 9 bases between them. As DNA, the CDR3 is TGCGCCAGCAGCCATGGGGCCTTCTCTGGAAACACCATATATTTT. Its translation: CASSHGAFSGNTIYF.